This T cell receptor beta chain emerged from a study of naive and memory T cell subsets. Notes on this clonotype: The antigen remains undetermined.

Study results and caveats: Naive repertoires, especially CD8, held a few larger clonotypes, possibly memory cells re-expressing CD45RA.

Looked up from germline, CDR1 is SGHKS and CDR2 is YYEKEE (reference sequence). Trimming removed 4 bases from V and 2 bases from J; junction bases left unmatched: 8. The length of the CDR3 is 18 residues. Two oligonucleotides, mixed equimolar, formed the beta constant-region primer covering TRBC1 and TRBC2. Four rounds of PCR amplified the ligated cDNA using nested alpha and beta constant-region primers plus SP2. Via MiXCR, TCRdb re-called the UMI-ligation and nested PCR reads, giving one row per CDR3 protein. The data show about 160,000 distinct CDR3 sequences, roughly 22% seen once. Sequenced input: naive CD4+ T cells from blood. The V and J genes are TRBV5-5 and TRBJ2-2; 13 bases map to TRBD2. This sequence was found in a human donor in good health. This CDR3 reads CASSRTSGRGSNTGELFF. DNA of the CDR3: TGTGCCAGCAGCCGCACTAGCGGGAGGGGTTCTAACACCGGGGAGCTGTTTTTT. Looking up the rest from reference TRBV5-5 and TRBJ2-2 gives the full variable domain: DAGVTQSPTHLIKTRGQQVTLRCSPISGHKSVSWYQQVLGQGPQFIFQYYEKEERGRGNFPDRFSARQFPNYSSELNVNALLLGDSALYLCASSRTSGRGSNTGELFFGEGSRLTVL.